This T cell receptor beta chain comes out of a study of metastatic and nonmetastatic thyroid tumors. Study information: Comparison of repertoires was carried out across blood and tumor or nodule tissue from malignant and benign thyroid patients.

Original analysis: In papillary thyroid cancer, a distant-metastasis classifier was built using CDR3 differences across clinicopathological groups. TCRdb re-clonotyped the PCR reads via MiXCR. The V and J calls, along with clone size, are taken from TCRdb and not from the paper's own processing. The sample holds roughly 70,000 clones; 18% are singletons and the top ten take around 13%. Every patient underwent thyroid surgery untreated. The CDR3 sequence is 13 residues long. V was pared by 7 bases and J by 6 bases, with 13 bases between. Germline V gives CDR1 PRHDT, CDR2 FYEKMQ (reference sequence). This clone was recorded a few times. A clone one base away is much larger, so this may be a read error. Additional DNA sequences in this sample encode the identical CDR3.

The V and J genes are TRBV13 and TRBJ2-1; no firm D call. The sample taken for sequencing was blood. The origin of this receptor is a female donor with papillary thyroid cancer or a benign thyroid nodule (not recorded which). Some clones in this sample may be carry-over from other donors' samples. CDR3 sequence (DNA): TGTGCCAGCATGTCGACGAGTCGCAATGAGCAGTTCTTC. This gives the protein CASMSTSRNEQFF.